The 15 T cell receptor beta chains below all came from one sample that was sequenced in a study of shared clonotypes between healthy human individuals. Method: immunoSEQ multiplex PCR; TCRdb's copy keeps in-frame clones and lacks some. The sample shows about 2.1 million clones, 80% to 95% of them seen only once. Cells designated naive CD8 were CD45RO-negative and were positively selected for CCR7, with terminally differentiated effector memory CD45RA+ cells excluded. Sequencing was performed on naive CD8+ T cells from PBMCs. These receptors came from a young man in good health. Some clones in this sample may be carry-over from other donors' samples.

This chain joins TRBV19 and TRBJ1-4; 7 bases agree with TRBD1. CDR3 length: 15 amino acids. The ends lost 5 bases at V and 3 bases at J; junction bases unmatched: 6. CDR1 LNHDA and CDR2 SQIVND come from the germline V gene (reference sequence). The chain's CDR3 is CASSVSGTANEKLFF. The CDR3 region has the DNA TGTGCCAGTAGTGTATCCGGGACAGCTAATGAAAAACTGTTTTTT.

The rearrangement links TRBV28 to TRBJ2-1; D ambiguous. Trimming left V 3 bases short and J 10 bases short, with 10 bases between. The CDR3 has 12 residues. Germline lookup yields CDR1 MDHEN and CDR2 SYDVKM. DNA of the CDR3: TGTGCCAGCAGTTTTAGTGAAGAGGAGCAGTTCTTC. Its protein product is CASSFSEEEQFF.

This clone was seen just once. The chain employs TRBV19 and TRBJ1-5; 7 nucleotides match TRBD1. Germline CDR1 is LNHDA and CDR2 is SQIVND (reference sequence). The length of the CDR3 is 19 residues. The V segment lost 1 base and the J segment 0 bases; nucleotides outside the gene matches: 12. The CDR3 DNA reads TGTGCCAGTAGTATAGCCTCCGGGACAGAGATTGGTAGCAATCAGCCCCAGCATTTT. This translates into CASSIASGTEIGSNQPQHF.

This chain uses TRBV14 with TRBJ1-2; tentative D call: TRBD1 (6 bases). Germline V gives CDR1 SGHDN, CDR2 FVKESK. The CDR3 has 15 residues. V dropped 4 bases and J dropped 4 bases, with 16 bases sitting between them. The CDR3 bases are TGTGCCAGCAGCCCTAACGGACAGCTACTCTATGGCTACACCTTC. Protein product: CASSPNGQLLYGYTF.

This chain uses TRBV27 with TRBJ1-1; D gene ambiguous. This CDR3 has 12 residues. Germline V lookup: CDR1 MNHEY, CDR2 SMNVEV (reference sequence). V lost 6 bases and J lost 7, with 12 bases in between. CDR3 DNA sequence: TGTGCCAGCAGCCCCACTCCGTATGAAGCTTTCTTT. Residues: CASSPTPYEAFF.

The chain combines TRBV6-6 with TRBJ2-7; 7 bases fit TRBD2. J gave up 5 bases and V 11 bases, and 9 bases lay outside the gene matches. Germline V gene data show CDR1 as MNHNY and CDR2 as SVGAGI (reference sequence). The CDR3 spans 12 residues. The CDR3 sequence is CAAKRGDHEQYF. For the CDR3, the DNA is TGTGCCGCTAAACGGGGGGACCACGAGCAGTACTTC.

The chain combines TRBV27 with TRBJ1-5; TRBD1 matches at 7 bases. The CDR3 is made up of 15 amino acids. Looked up from germline, CDR1 is MNHEY and CDR2 is SMNVEV (reference sequence). Losses at the gene ends were 2 bases for V and 6 bases for J; bases not matched to a gene: 7. Here the CDR3 DNA reads TGTGCCAGCAGTTTAGGGACAGATTTCCCTCAGCCCCAGCATTTT. Residues: CASSLGTDFPQPQHF.

The rearrangement links TRBV27 to TRBJ2-3, with 9 bases aligning to TRBD2. The ends lost 4 bases at V and 2 bases at J; junction bases unmatched: 7. The CDR3 contains 16 residues. Germline V gene lookup returns CDR1 MNHEY and CDR2 SMNVEV (reference sequence). CDR3 residues: CASSSGASGTTDTQYF. CDR3 nucleotide sequence: TGTGCCAGCAGTTCCGGGGCTAGCGGGACCACAGATACGCAGTATTTT.

The chain employs TRBV10-2 and TRBJ2-4, with a tentative D call TRBD2 (6 bases). The germline V gene encodes CDR1 WSHSY and CDR2 SAAADI. Trimming stripped 6 bases from V and 7 bases from J, with 16 bases between. The CDR3 covers 14 residues. The CDR3 reads CASRGGEGRNIQYF. The DNA of the CDR3 is TGCGCCAGCAGGGGGGGAGAAGGACGTAACATTCAGTACTTC.

This rearrangement joins TRBV19 to TRBJ2-2; 7 bases are shared with TRBD2. CDR1 and CDR2 from the germline V gene are LNHDA and SQIVND (reference sequence). The junction had 6 bases not matched to a gene; V was cut back by 1 base and J by 7 bases. CDR3 length equals 15 residues. The CDR3 spells CASSIGAGDNGELFF. The CDR3 DNA reads as TGTGCCAGTAGTATAGGGGCGGGAGATAACGGGGAGCTGTTTTTT.

The rearrangement links TRBV7-8 to TRBJ2-1, with D maybe TRBD1 (6 bases). The CDR3 is made up of 15 amino acids. Trimming left V 6 bases short and J 1 base short, with 13 bases between. CDR1 is SGHVS and CDR2 is FQNEAQ in the germline V gene. The CDR3 DNA is TGTGCCAGCAGTTTCCCACAGGGTTCCTACAATGAGCAGTTCTTC. This encodes CASSFPQGSYNEQFF.

In nucleotides, the CDR3 is TGTGCCAGCAGCCCCCTGGGGGGCTGGGGCACAGATACGCAGTATTTT. Translated, it gives CASSPLGGWGTDTQYF. The chain uses TRBV11-2 and TRBJ2-3; D is possibly TRBD1 or TRBD2 (6 bases each). Germline-derived CDR1 and CDR2 are SGHAT and FQNNGV. With 5 bases removed from V and 1 base from J, the gap between germline ends came to 16 bases. The CDR3 has 16 amino acids. Using reference TRBV11-2 and TRBJ2-3 for the parts outside the CDR3, the full variable domain is EAGVAQSPRYKIIEKRQSVAFWCNPISGHATLYWYQQILGQGPKLLIQFQNNGVVDDSQLPKDRFSAERLKGVDSTLKIQPAKLEDSAVYLCASSPLGGWGTDTQYFGPGTRLTVL.

The chain couples TRBV19 to TRBJ2-7; 9 bases are a match to TRBD2. The CDR3 sequence is 14 residues long. CDR1 LNHDA and CDR2 SQIVND come from the germline V gene (reference sequence). The V and J ends lost 3 bases and 3 bases, in that order; junction bases with no gene match: 3. The CDR3 nucleotides read TGTGCCAGTAGTATCGCTAGCGGGGTCTACGAGCAGTACTTC. This codes for CASSIASGVYEQYF. The whole variable domain, remainder taken from reference TRBV19 and TRBJ2-7, is DGGITQSPKYLFRKEGQNVTLSCEQNLNHDAMYWYRQDPGQGLRLIYYSQIVNDFQKGDIAEGYSVSREKKESFPLTVTSAQKNPTAFYLCASSIASGVYEQYFGPGTRLTVT.

V and J are TRBV28 and TRBJ2-2, with D perhaps matching TRBD1 (5 bases). Germline-derived CDR1 and CDR2 are MDHEN and SYDVKM. This CDR3 is built from 16 residues. The ends were cut back, 6 bases at V and 4 bases at J, with 18 bases in the middle. CDR3 residues: CASRPGPGKSTGELFF. The CDR3 DNA is TGTGCCAGCAGACCGGGCCCAGGGAAAAGCACCGGGGAGCTGTTTTTT.

The gene calls are TRBV29-1 and TRBJ1-2; D remains unclear. The CDR3 sequence is 17 residues long. With 3 bases removed from V and 1 base from J, the gap between germline ends came to 21 bases. Germline V lookup: CDR1 SQVTM, CDR2 ANQGSEA. The CDR3 spells CSVDTSHGGPFNYGYTF. CDR3 DNA: TGCAGCGTTGATACGTCGCATGGAGGGCCCTTTAACTATGGCTACACCTTC.